A selection of T cell receptor beta chains follows, all from one sample in a study of T cells after yellow fever vaccination. TCRdb independently ran MiXCR on the 5' RACE reads; one entry per CDR3 protein. This sample carries 250,000 or so distinct CDR3 sequences, more than 3.5% of them seen once, and the ten largest clones take around 19%. Sequenced here: PBMCs, sampled 15 days after the yellow fever booster vaccination. These receptor sequences come from a man between 18 and 35 years old who received the YFV17D yellow fever vaccine. Both conserved end residues are part of each CDR3. Rows give clone size only sometimes, using once, few, many, or a class for an expanded clone.

v_gene: TRBV5-1
j_gene: TRBJ2-5
abundance: .
CDR3aa: CASSSDGLEQETQYF

v_gene: TRBV14
j_gene: TRBJ2-1
abundance: many
CDR3aa: CASSQGAGVPYNEQFF

v_gene: TRBV20-1
j_gene: TRBJ2-5
abundance: many
CDR3aa: CSASDGAPAETQYF

v_gene: TRBV7-2
j_gene: TRBJ2-1
abundance: many
CDR3aa: CASSLWWGFGQGNEQFF

v_gene: TRBV5-5
j_gene: TRBJ2-3
abundance: many
CDR3aa: CASDPTDADTQYF

v_gene: TRBV4-3
j_gene: TRBJ1-1
abundance: many
CDR3aa: CASSQEGTGDVKAFF

v_gene: TRBV20-1
j_gene: TRBJ2-3
abundance: many
CDR3aa: CSARWEGSRTDTQYF

v_gene: TRBV6-5
j_gene: TRBJ1-5
abundance: once
CDR3aa: CASSYSVQGGQPQHF

v_gene: TRBV6-2/TRBV6-3
j_gene: TRBJ2-4
abundance: .
CDR3aa: CASRDLAGGPANIQYF

v_gene: TRBV5-4
j_gene: TRBJ2-2
abundance: many
CDR3aa: CASSHGQGRPGTGELFF

v_gene: TRBV20-1
j_gene: TRBJ1-6
abundance: many
CDR3aa: CSARGVGDTYNSPLHF

v_gene: TRBV5-1
j_gene: TRBJ2-3
abundance: many
CDR3aa: CASSLGGGMDTQYF

v_gene: TRBV4-3
j_gene: TRBJ2-3
abundance: few
CDR3aa: CASSQLTGGGTQYF

v_gene: TRBV6-5
j_gene: TRBJ2-7
abundance: many
CDR3aa: CASSQPGLGDYEQYF

v_gene: TRBV5-6
j_gene: TRBJ1-2
abundance: many
CDR3aa: CASMGSGRGYTF

v_gene: TRBV24-1
j_gene: TRBJ2-1
abundance: many
CDR3aa: CATSDWGNEQFF

v_gene: TRBV7-3
j_gene: TRBJ2-1
abundance: many
CDR3aa: CASSSRDRADEQFF

v_gene: TRBV30
j_gene: TRBJ2-7
abundance: many
CDR3aa: CAWSYIYEQYF

v_gene: TRBV15
j_gene: TRBJ2-1
abundance: many
CDR3aa: CATTPTGRKDNEQFF

v_gene: TRBV29-1
j_gene: TRBJ1-2
abundance: many
CDR3aa: CSGGGQARGYTF

v_gene: TRBV7-9
j_gene: TRBJ2-3
abundance: many
CDR3aa: CASSLGVRGTDTQYF

v_gene: TRBV7-9
j_gene: TRBJ2-1
abundance: many
CDR3aa: CASSLGVSSGGYNEQFF

v_gene: TRBV7-9
j_gene: TRBJ1-1
abundance: many
CDR3aa: CASSFMVGSNTEAFF

v_gene: TRBV25-1
j_gene: TRBJ1-1
abundance: .
CDR3aa: CAGRDRGGGGSGTEAFF

v_gene: TRBV20-1
j_gene: TRBJ2-7
abundance: many
CDR3aa: CSASKGEYEQYF

v_gene: TRBV7-2
j_gene: TRBJ2-5
abundance: many
CDR3aa: CASSLLPGLAGGQETQYF

v_gene: TRBV7-2
j_gene: TRBJ1-2
abundance: many
CDR3aa: CASSWDSNNYGYTF

v_gene: TRBV7-2
j_gene: TRBJ2-5
abundance: many
CDR3aa: CASSRRREETQYF

v_gene: TRBV5-1
j_gene: TRBJ2-3
abundance: many
CDR3aa: CASSFSYAGGNTDTQYF

v_gene: TRBV20-1
j_gene: TRBJ2-1
abundance: many
CDR3aa: CSASGGTAYNEQFF

v_gene: TRBV9
j_gene: TRBJ2-5
abundance: few
CDR3aa: CASNERGGTSTQYF

v_gene: TRBV6-2/TRBV6-3
j_gene: TRBJ2-6
abundance: many
CDR3aa: CASTSGAYSGANVLTF

v_gene: TRBV18
j_gene: TRBJ2-3
abundance: many
CDR3aa: CASSPGRQTTDTQYF

v_gene: TRBV12-3/TRBV12-4
j_gene: TRBJ1-4
abundance: many
CDR3aa: CASSLHRGGIAEKLFF

v_gene: TRBV5-6
j_gene: TRBJ1-2
abundance: many
CDR3aa: CASSSGLWPSYGYTF

v_gene: TRBV19
j_gene: TRBJ1-2
abundance: few
CDR3aa: CASSEDLTGLEDGYTF

v_gene: TRBV7-2
j_gene: TRBJ1-5
abundance: many
CDR3aa: CASSARKLGQPQHF

v_gene: TRBV20-1
j_gene: TRBJ2-3
abundance: many
CDR3aa: CSATREARTDTQYF

v_gene: TRBV5-1
j_gene: TRBJ2-1
abundance: many
CDR3aa: CASSLTAASYNEQFF

v_gene: TRBV7-3
j_gene: TRBJ1-1
abundance: many
CDR3aa: CASSSLTITEAFF

v_gene: TRBV7-2
j_gene: TRBJ2-1
abundance: many
CDR3aa: CASSLGGLLNEQFF

v_gene: TRBV9
j_gene: TRBJ2-5
abundance: many
CDR3aa: CASSVSRQYQETQYF

v_gene: TRBV5-1
j_gene: TRBJ2-1
abundance: many
CDR3aa: CASSLVVGSYNEQFF

v_gene: TRBV29-1
j_gene: TRBJ2-7
abundance: many
CDR3aa: CSVLQGLYEQYF

v_gene: TRBV5-1
j_gene: TRBJ2-1
abundance: many
CDR3aa: CASSSAGTREQFF

v_gene: TRBV7-2
j_gene: TRBJ2-1
abundance: many
CDR3aa: CASSYGGTSRFEQFF

v_gene: TRBV24-1
j_gene: TRBJ2-1
abundance: many
CDR3aa: CATSDARGDYNEQFF

v_gene: TRBV6-2/TRBV6-3
j_gene: TRBJ2-5
abundance: many
CDR3aa: CASANSRRHPETQYF

v_gene: TRBV19
j_gene: TRBJ1-1
abundance: many
CDR3aa: CASTRSGATEAFF

v_gene: TRBV12-5
j_gene: TRBJ2-2
abundance: many
CDR3aa: CASGLAHEGTGWIGELFF

v_gene: TRBV12-3/TRBV12-4
j_gene: TRBJ1-5
abundance: many
CDR3aa: CASKTGRNQPQHF

v_gene: TRBV19
j_gene: TRBJ2-3
abundance: .
CDR3aa: CASNPSRVPDTQYF

v_gene: TRBV24-1
j_gene: TRBJ2-5
abundance: many
CDR3aa: CATSDRGFQETQYF

v_gene: TRBV5-1
j_gene: TRBJ2-5
abundance: many
CDR3aa: CASSLAVTERTQYF

v_gene: TRBV2
j_gene: TRBJ1-4
abundance: many
CDR3aa: CASRGNEKLFF

v_gene: TRBV27
j_gene: TRBJ2-6
abundance: .
CDR3aa: CASSFLGGVGANVLTF

v_gene: TRBV6-5
j_gene: TRBJ2-1
abundance: many
CDR3aa: CASSYTGGSYNEQFF

v_gene: TRBV20-1
j_gene: TRBJ2-1
abundance: many
CDR3aa: CSARSGGAGNEQFF

v_gene: TRBV5-1
j_gene: TRBJ1-6
abundance: many
CDR3aa: CASSPSRTGLNSPLHF

v_gene: TRBV7-7
j_gene: TRBJ2-5
abundance: many
CDR3aa: CASSWTIQETQYF